The entry below gives a single T cell receptor (beta chain) sequence along with its context. Germline lookup yields CDR1 KGHDR and CDR2 SFDVKD. The CDR3 totals 12 residues. After removal of 3 bases from V and 10 bases from J, the junction contained 3 bases not matched to a gene. Using immunoSEQ multiplex PCR, the repertoire was profiled, and TCRdb retains in-frame clones only, with some absent. The data show 470,000 or so clones, around 89% seen once. This entry is derived from a study of blood T cell repertoires in COVID-19. This receptor was identified in a woman aged 25-40 years with acute or convalescent COVID-19. The source material was peripheral blood. The V gene is TRBV24-1, the J gene TRBJ1-1; 8 nucleotides match TRBD1. The CDR3 region is CATSDPGGGAFF. In DNA, the CDR3 is TGTGCCACCAGTGATCCAGGGGGCGGAGCTTTCTTT.